These 2 T cell receptor beta chains originate from one sample sequenced in a study of blood T cell repertoires in COVID-19. The repertoire was sequenced with immunoSEQ multiplex PCR; TCRdb's copy has only in-frame clones and lacks some. The sample contains about 97,000 clones, about 80% of which appear only once. Sequencing was performed on peripheral blood. The receptors were gathered from a man between 70 and 80 years old with acute or convalescent COVID-19.

This clone appeared once. The genes are TRBV9 and TRBJ1-2; 9 positions agree with TRBD1. The germline V gene has CDR1 SGDLS and CDR2 YYNGEE. The CDR3 sequence is 15 residues long. V lost 3 bases and J lost 1; bases outside the gene matches: 4. This CDR3 reads CASSARDRDNYGYTF. DNA of the CDR3: TGTGCCAGCAGCGCCCGGGACAGGGATAACTATGGCTACACCTTC. Supplemented by reference TRBV9 and TRBJ1-2, the full variable domain reads DSGVTQTPKHLITATGQRVTLRCSPRSGDLSVYWYQQSLDQGLQFLIQYYNGEERAKGNILERFSAQQFPDLHSELNLSSLELGDSALYFCASSARDRDNYGYTFGSGTRLTVV.

In nucleotides, the CDR3 is TGTGCCAGCAGTCACCAGGGCGGTCAGCCCCAGCATTTT. This translates into CASSHQGGQPQHF. The chain joins TRBV28 to TRBJ1-5, with a weak D call TRBD1 (5 bases). Trimming removed 5 bases at V and 6 bases at J, with 11 bases between. Germline V CDR1 and CDR2: MDHEN, SYDVKM. CDR3 length: 13 residues.